The source of this T cell receptor (beta chain) is a study of human T cells and chemical hapten exposure. Overall study context: The patient population, which was mostly female, had alopecia areata, totalis or universalis. Study outcomes and limitations: There were significantly more large CDR3 similarity clusters among expanded TCRs than among controls.

As regards this clonotype: Its target is not known.

Authors' data handling: There were a median of roughly 100,000 TCRs per sample, with a range from about 23,224 to 690,600. One entry per CDR3 protein results from TCRdb running MiXCR on the RACE reads. The V and J calls here are based on TCRdb, not the publication. The data show more than 95,000 distinct CDR3 sequences, less than 35% seen once. Described time point: patch test 3, about 24 weeks after DPC sensitization. Treatment denoted: therapeutic diphenylcyclopropenone sensitization with weekly scalp DPC. Researchers extracted total RNA from unfractionated whole blood. Germline trimming cut 1 base from V and 3 bases from J; bases unmatched to any gene: 2. Germline lookup yields CDR1 SGHRS and CDR2 YFSETQ. The CDR3 sequence is 14 residues long.

The chain couples TRBV5-1 to TRBJ2-7; 9 bases fit TRBD1. The sequences come from whole blood, collected in connection with sensitization to the hapten diphenylcyclopropenone (DPC). The clonotype originates from a man in his forties or fifties with alopecia areata. Some clones in this sample may be carry-over from other donors' samples. The CDR3 region has the DNA TGCGCCAGCAGCTTGCGGGACAGGGACTACGAGCAGTACTTC. Amino acid sequence: CASSLRDRDYEQYF.